The sequence of this T cell receptor (beta chain) was determined in a study of shared clonotypes between healthy human individuals. Overall study findings and caveats: Few donors restricted represented genetic and exposure-history diversity.

V dropped 5 bases and J dropped 1 base, with 7 bases sitting between them. This CDR3 contains 14 residues. Germline CDR1 is SGDLS and CDR2 is YYNGEE. Details on this clone: Its target is unknown.

The genomic DNA of each subset was split evenly across several immunoSEQ plates. Profiled with immunoSEQ multiplex PCR; TCRdb holds only in-frame clones, not every one. The table includes about 1 million clones, around four fifths detected once. V is TRBV9 and J is TRBJ2-6; TRBD1 is a possible D gene (5 bases). This sequence originates from a man between 18 and 35 years old in good health. Material for sequencing was memory CD4+ T cells sorted from blood. The subset: CD45RA-negative fraction. The CDR3 nucleotides read TGTGCCAGCAGTGACAGATCTGGGGCCAACGTCCTGACTTTC. It codes for CASSDRSGANVLTF.